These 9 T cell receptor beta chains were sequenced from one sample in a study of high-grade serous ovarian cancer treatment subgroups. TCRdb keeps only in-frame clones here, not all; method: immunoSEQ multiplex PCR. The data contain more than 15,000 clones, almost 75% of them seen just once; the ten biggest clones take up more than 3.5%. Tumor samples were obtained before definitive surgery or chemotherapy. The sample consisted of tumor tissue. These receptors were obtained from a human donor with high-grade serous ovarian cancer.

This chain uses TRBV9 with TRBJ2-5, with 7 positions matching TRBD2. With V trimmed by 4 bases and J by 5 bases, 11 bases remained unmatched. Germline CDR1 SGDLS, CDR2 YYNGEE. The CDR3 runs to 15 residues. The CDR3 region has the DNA TGTGCCAGCAGCCCCCCGACGGCGGGGGTGGAGACCCAGTACTTC. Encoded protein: CASSPPTAGVETQYF.

The CDR3, as DNA: TGTGCCAGCAGTTTAAAAAGGGGACAGGGAAGGTCCGGGGCCAACGTCCTGACTTTC. It specifies CASSLKRGQGRSGANVLTF. The V and J genes are TRBV28 and TRBJ2-6; 9 bases are a match to TRBD1. Germline trimming cut 2 bases from V and 4 bases from J; bases unmatched to any gene: 12. Germline V CDR1 and CDR2: MDHEN, SYDVKM. The CDR3 covers 19 residues.

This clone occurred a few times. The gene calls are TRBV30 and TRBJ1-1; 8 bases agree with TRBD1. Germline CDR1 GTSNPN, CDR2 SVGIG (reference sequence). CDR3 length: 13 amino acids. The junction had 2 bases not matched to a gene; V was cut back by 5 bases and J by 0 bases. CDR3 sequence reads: CAWHRGLNTEAFF. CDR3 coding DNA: TGTGCCTGGCACAGGGGGTTGAACACTGAAGCTTTCTTT.

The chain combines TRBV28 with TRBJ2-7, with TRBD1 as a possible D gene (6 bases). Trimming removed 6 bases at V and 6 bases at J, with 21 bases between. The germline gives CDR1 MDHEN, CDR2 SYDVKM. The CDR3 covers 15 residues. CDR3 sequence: CASSPTGYPVVEQYF. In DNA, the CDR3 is TGTGCCAGCAGCCCGACAGGATACCCAGTGGTCGAGCAGTACTTC.

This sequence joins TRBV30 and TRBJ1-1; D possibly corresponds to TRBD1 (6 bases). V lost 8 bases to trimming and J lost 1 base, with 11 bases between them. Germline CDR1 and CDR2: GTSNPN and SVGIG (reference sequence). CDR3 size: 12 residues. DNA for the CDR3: TGTGCCCGGAAGGGGGGGAACACTGAAGCTTTCTTT. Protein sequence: CARKGGNTEAFF.

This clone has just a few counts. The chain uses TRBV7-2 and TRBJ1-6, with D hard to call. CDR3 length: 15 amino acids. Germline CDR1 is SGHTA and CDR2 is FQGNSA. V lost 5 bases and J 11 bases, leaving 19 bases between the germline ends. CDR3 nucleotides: TGTGCCAGCAGCCCAACAAGGTCGCAAAACCCACCCCTCCACTTT. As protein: CASSPTRSQNPPLHF.

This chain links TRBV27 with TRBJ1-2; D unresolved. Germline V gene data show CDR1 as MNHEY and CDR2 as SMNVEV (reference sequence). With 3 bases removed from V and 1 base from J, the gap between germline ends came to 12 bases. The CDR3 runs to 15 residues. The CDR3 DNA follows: TGTGCCAGCAGTTTGGGGTTTACAGATAACTATGGCTACACCTTC. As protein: CASSLGFTDNYGYTF.

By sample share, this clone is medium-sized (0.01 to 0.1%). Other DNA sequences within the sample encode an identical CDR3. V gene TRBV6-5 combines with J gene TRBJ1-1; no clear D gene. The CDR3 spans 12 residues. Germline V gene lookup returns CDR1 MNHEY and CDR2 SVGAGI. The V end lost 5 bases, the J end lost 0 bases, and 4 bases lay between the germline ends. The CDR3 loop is CASSTMNTEAFF. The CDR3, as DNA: TGTGCCAGCAGTACAATGAACACTGAAGCTTTCTTT.

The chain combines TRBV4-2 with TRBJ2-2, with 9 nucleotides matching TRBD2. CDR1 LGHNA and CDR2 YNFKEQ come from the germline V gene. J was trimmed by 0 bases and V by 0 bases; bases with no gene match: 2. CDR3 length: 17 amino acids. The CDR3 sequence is CASSQDAGGSNTGELFF. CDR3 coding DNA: TGTGCCAGCAGCCAAGATGCGGGGGGGTCGAACACCGGGGAGCTGTTTTTT.